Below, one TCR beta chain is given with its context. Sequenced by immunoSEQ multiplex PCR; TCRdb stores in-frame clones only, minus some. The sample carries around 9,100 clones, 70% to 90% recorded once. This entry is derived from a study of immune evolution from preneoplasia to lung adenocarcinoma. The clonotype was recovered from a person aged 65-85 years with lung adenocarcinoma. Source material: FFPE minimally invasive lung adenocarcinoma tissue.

DNA for the CDR3: TGCGCCAGCAGCTTGAGGTTCGGGCCCGAGGAGACCCAGTACTTC. Protein product: CASSLRFGPEETQYF. This chain uses TRBV5-1 with TRBJ2-5; D unclear. Germline CDR1 and CDR2: SGHRS and YFSETQ. The ends were cut back, 1 base at V and 5 bases at J, with 15 bases in the middle. The CDR3 covers 15 residues. The variable domain in full, with the rest retrieved from reference TRBV5-1 and TRBJ2-5, is KAGVTQTPRYLIKTRGQQVTLSCSPISGHRSVSWYQQTPGQGLQFLFEYFSETQRNKGNFPGRFSGRQFSNSRSEMNVSTLELGDSALYLCASSLRFGPEETQYFGPGTRLLVL.